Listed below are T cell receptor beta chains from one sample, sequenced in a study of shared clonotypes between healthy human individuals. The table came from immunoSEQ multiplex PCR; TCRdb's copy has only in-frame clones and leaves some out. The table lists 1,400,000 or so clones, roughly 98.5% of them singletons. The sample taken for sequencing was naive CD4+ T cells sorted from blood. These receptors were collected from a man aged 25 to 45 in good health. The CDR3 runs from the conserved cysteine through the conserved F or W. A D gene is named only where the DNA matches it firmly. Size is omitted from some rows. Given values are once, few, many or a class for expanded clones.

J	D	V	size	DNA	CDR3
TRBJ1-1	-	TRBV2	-	TGTGCCAGCAGTGATCGGGGTACAGCGAACACTGAAGCTTTCTTT	CASSDRGTANTEAFF
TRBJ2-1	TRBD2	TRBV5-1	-	TGCGCCAGCAGCTGGGGACTAGCGGGAAACTACAATGAGCAGTTCTTC	CASSWGLAGNYNEQFF
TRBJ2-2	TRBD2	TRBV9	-	TGTGCCAGCAGCGTAGCTTTGCTAGCGGGAGACGGGGAGCTGTTTTTT	CASSVALLAGDGELFF
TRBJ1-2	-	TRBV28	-	TGTGCCAGCAGTTTGGCCCGCGGCGGGACGAGGTATGGCTACACCTTC	CASSLARGGTRYGYTF
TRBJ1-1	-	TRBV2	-	TGTGCCAGCAGTGATCGGGCTCCGAACACTGAAGCTTTCTTT	CASSDRAPNTEAFF
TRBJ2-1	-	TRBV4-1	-	TGCGCCAGCAGCCATAACAATGAGCAGTTCTTC	CASSHNNEQFF
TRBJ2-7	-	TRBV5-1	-	TGCGCCAGCAGCTTTGGCACATCCGGGACGCCGAACTACGAGCAGTACTTC	CASSFGTSGTPNYEQYF
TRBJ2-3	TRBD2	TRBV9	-	TGTGCCAGCAGCGTCCTACTAGCGGGAGCGGATACGCAGTATTTT	CASSVLLAGADTQYF
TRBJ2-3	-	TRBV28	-	TGTGCCAGCAGTTTAGGATTACCAGATACGCAGTATTTT	CASSLGLPDTQYF
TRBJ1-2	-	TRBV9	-	TGTGCCAGCAGCTCATCAGGGCCCCTTTACCCCGACGGCTACACCTTC	CASSSSGPLYPDGYTF
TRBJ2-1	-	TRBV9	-	TGTGCCAGCAGCCCCCAGACTTCCTACAATGAGCAGTTCTTC	CASSPQTSYNEQFF
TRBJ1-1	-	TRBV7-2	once	TGTGCCAGCAGCTGGGGGTCGGGTACCACTGAAGCTTTCTTT	CASSWGSGTTEAFF
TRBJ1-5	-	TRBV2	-	TGTGCCAGCAGTGAAGCTGGGGGAGGCAATCAGCCCCAGCATTTT	CASSEAGGGNQPQHF
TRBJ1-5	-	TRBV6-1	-	TGTGCCAGTGGACGGCTTAGCAATCAGCCCCAGCATTTT	CASGRLSNQPQHF
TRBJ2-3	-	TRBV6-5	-	TGTGCCAGCTTACGGGGGGATACGCAGTATTTT	CASLRGDTQYF
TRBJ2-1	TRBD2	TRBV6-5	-	TGTGCCAGCAGTCAGAGCGGGAGCTCCTACAATGAGCAGTTCTTC	CASSQSGSSYNEQFF
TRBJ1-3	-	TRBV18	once	TGTGCCAGCTCACCGAGGGGTATGGATGGAAACACCATATATTTT	CASSPRGMDGNTIYF
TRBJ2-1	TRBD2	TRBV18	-	TGTGCCAGCTCACAGGGACTAGAAGGATCCGATGAGCAGTTCTTC	CASSQGLEGSDEQFF
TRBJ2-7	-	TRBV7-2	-	TGTGCCAGCAGCTTAAAGGGGTTGGAGTACGAGCAGTACTTC	CASSLKGLEYEQYF
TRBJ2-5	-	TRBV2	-	TGTGCCAGCAATCAGAATGGATTCCGAGAGACCCAGTACTTC	CASNQNGFRETQYF
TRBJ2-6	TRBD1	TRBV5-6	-	TGTGCCAGCAGCTTGGCGGGACAGGGCACCGGGGCCAACGTCCTGACTTTC	CASSLAGQGTGANVLTF
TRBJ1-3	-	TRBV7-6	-	TGTGCCAGCAGCTTAGCAAGTTCCTCTGGAAACACCATATATTTT	CASSLASSSGNTIYF
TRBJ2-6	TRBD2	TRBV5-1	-	TGCGCCAGCAGCTTCCCCCTAGCGGGATACTCTGGGGCCAACGTCCTGACTTTC	CASSFPLAGYSGANVLTF
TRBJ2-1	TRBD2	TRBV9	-	TGTGCCAGCAGCGTCCCCGGGACTAGCCGGCGTGAGCAGTTCTTC	CASSVPGTSRREQFF
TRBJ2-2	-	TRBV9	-	TGTGCCAGCAGCGTAGGTTTGAAGCGACACTTTAACACCGGGGAGCTGTTTTTT	CASSVGLKRHFNTGELFF
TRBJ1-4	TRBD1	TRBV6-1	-	TGTGCCAGCACCTCGGGACAGGGTTTGGAAAAACTGTTTTTT	CASTSGQGLEKLFF
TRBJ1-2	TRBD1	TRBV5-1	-	TGCGCCAGCAGCCCCGAGGGACAGGGCTATGGCTACACCTTC	CASSPEGQGYGYTF
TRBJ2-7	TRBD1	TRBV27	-	TGTGCCAGCAGTTTCACTACAGGGGCATCCTACGAGCAGTACTTC	CASSFTTGASYEQYF
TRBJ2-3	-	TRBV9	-	TGTGCCAGCAGCGTATATGACCGTGCTAGCACAGATACGCAGTATTTT	CASSVYDRASTDTQYF
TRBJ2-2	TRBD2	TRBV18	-	TGTGCCAGCTCACCACGGGCGGGAGCCGTCGGGGAGCTGTTTTTT	CASSPRAGAVGELFF
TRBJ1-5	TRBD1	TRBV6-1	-	TGTGCCAGCAGGCCGACAGGGGGTCAGCCCCAGCATTTT	CASRPTGGQPQHF
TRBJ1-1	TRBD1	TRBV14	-	TGTGCCAGCAGCCAAGTCAGGGGGTTCACTGAAGCTTTCTTT	CASSQVRGFTEAFF
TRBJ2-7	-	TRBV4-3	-	TGCGCCAGCAGCCGGCAACTACAGGGAAGCTCCTACGAGCAGTACTTC	CASSRQLQGSSYEQYF
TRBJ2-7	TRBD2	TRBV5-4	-	TGTGCCAGCAGCTTGAGTAGCGGGACCATCACCTACGAGCAGTACTTC	CASSLSSGTITYEQYF
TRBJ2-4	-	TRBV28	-	TGTGCCAGCAGTCCCGCCGAGCTAGCCAAAAACATTCAGTACTTC	CASSPAELAKNIQYF
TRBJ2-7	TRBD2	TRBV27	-	TGTGCCAGCAGTTTATCGGGGACTAGCGGGAAACGACGCTCCTACGAGCAGTACTTC	CASSLSGTSGKRRSYEQYF
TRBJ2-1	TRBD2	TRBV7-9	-	TGTGCCAGCAGCTTCCGGACTAGCGGGAGCTCCTACAATGAGCAGTTCTTC	CASSFRTSGSSYNEQFF
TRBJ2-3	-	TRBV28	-	TGTGCCAGCAGTCCCGGGCGTAGCACAGATACGCAGTATTTT	CASSPGRSTDTQYF
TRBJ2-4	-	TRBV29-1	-	TGCAGCGTTGGGGAACTAGGTAGAAACATTCAGTACTTC	CSVGELGRNIQYF
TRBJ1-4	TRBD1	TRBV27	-	TGTGCCAGCAGTCGACGGACAGGGCCGTTTAATGAAAAACTGTTTTTT	CASSRRTGPFNEKLFF
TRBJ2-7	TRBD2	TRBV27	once	TGTGCCAGCCGTGTGACTAGCGGACATACCTACGAGCAGTACTTC	CASRVTSGHTYEQYF
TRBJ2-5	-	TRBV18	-	TGTGCCAGCTCACCATTGGCGGGAACGGGGTCGGAGACCCAGTACTTC	CASSPLAGTGSETQYF
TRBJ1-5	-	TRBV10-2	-	TGCGCCAGCAGTGAGTCCCCTGGGAATAGCAATCAGCCCCAGCATTTT	CASSESPGNSNQPQHF
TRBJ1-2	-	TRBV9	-	TGTGCCAGCAGCGTAGGGGGCGGGACAAGGAACTATGGCTACACCTTC	CASSVGGGTRNYGYTF
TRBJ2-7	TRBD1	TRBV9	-	TGTGCCAGCAGCGCCGGGACAGCCTCTTCCTACGAGCAGTACTTC	CASSAGTASSYEQYF
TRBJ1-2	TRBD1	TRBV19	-	TGTGCCAGTAGTATAGATAGGGACAGATTGATCTATGGCTACACCTTC	CASSIDRDRLIYGYTF
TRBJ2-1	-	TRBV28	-	TGTGCCAGCAGTTCACCGGGACTCCCACTGTTCTTC	CASSSPGLPLFF
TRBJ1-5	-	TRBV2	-	TGTGCCAGCAGTTCTATACGAGGGGATAGCAATCAGCCCCAGCATTTT	CASSSIRGDSNQPQHF
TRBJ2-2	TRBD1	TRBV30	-	TGTGCCTGGGGGACAGGGTCGACCGGGGAGCTGTTTTTT	CAWGTGSTGELFF